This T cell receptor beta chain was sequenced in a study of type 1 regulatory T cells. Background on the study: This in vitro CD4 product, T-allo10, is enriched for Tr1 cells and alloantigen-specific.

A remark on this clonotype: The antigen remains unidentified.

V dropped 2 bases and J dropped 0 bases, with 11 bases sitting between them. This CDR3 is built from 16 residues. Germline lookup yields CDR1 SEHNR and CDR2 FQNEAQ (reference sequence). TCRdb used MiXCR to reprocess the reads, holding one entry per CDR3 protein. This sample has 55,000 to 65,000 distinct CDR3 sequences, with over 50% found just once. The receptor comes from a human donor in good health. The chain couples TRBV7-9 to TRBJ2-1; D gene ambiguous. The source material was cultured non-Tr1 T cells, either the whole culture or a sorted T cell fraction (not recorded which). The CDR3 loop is CASSLRADGSYNEQFF. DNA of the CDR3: TGTGCCAGCAGCTTAAGGGCGGATGGCTCCTACAATGAGCAGTTCTTC.